Included here is one T cell receptor (beta chain) sequence, with context. No antigen is known for it. This record belongs to a study of shared clonotypes between healthy human individuals. Study conclusions and caveats: A generally larger estimated richness was seen in naive subsets than in memory subsets.

Assay: immunoSEQ multiplex PCR; the TCRdb copy retains only in-frame clones and omits some. This sample has roughly 2.1 million clones, with about 93% found just once. Only CD45RO-negative cells positively selected for CCR7 counted as naive CD8 cells, so terminally differentiated effector memory CD45RA+ cells were excluded. The sample taken for sequencing was naive CD8+ T cells from PBMCs. The TCR was taken from a man aged 18 to 35 in good health. Some clones in this sample may be carry-over from other donors' samples.

The CDR3 DNA is TGTGCCAGCAGGGGGAATGAGCAGTTCTTC. As protein: CASRGNEQFF. The chain joins TRBV11-2 to TRBJ2-1, with D unclear. The CDR3 runs to 10 residues. Germline values: CDR1 SGHAT, CDR2 FQNNGV. V was pared by 6 bases and J by 7 bases, with 4 bases between.